This is a list of T cell receptor beta chains from one sample in a study of CD8 T cells in Susac syndrome. TCRdb ran MiXCR on the immunoSEQ multiplex PCR reads and lists one entry per CDR3 protein. The repertoire holds under 200,000 distinct CDR3 sequences, with 94% as singletons. The sample consisted of CD4+ T cells from PBMCs. These TCRs come from a human donor with Susac syndrome. Both conserved end residues are trimmed from each CDR3. Fields, in order: CDR3 protein, V gene, CDR3 length, D gene. D genes are given only for firm matches.

ASGFSGGAQETQY | TRBV12-5 | 13 | TRBD2
SVGYNEQF | TRBV29-1 | 8 | NA
ASSFRGTGELF | TRBV12-3/TRBV12-4 | 11 | NA
AWNGGAGYEQY | TRBV30 | 11 | NA
ASSAPTRNTEAF | TRBV19 | 12 | NA
SAPYGGIETQY | TRBV20-1 | 11 | NA
ASSPPVGGETQY | TRBV18 | 12 | NA
ASADPARETQY | TRBV6-5 | 11 | NA
ASSGGLAGGPETQY | TRBV11-2 | 14 | TRBD2
ASSRDYPYNEQF | TRBV18 | 12 | TRBD2
ASSLALGTGGETQY | TRBV5-6 | 14 | TRBD1
ASSFGADTQY | TRBV12-3/TRBV12-4 | 10 | NA
ASSVQGAYEQF | TRBV2 | 11 | TRBD1
ASSYISGGGTEAF | TRBV6-2/TRBV6-3 | 13 | NA
ASSLFADRFVGANVLT | TRBV27 | 16 | NA
ASSPRDGTDTQY | TRBV6-5 | 12 | NA
SARYELSGGHEQF | TRBV20-1 | 13 | TRBD2
ASSQGGLWGYT | TRBV3-1 | 11 | NA
ASRKQENQPQH | TRBV10-2 | 11 | NA
SATSDGSGSYEQY | TRBV20-1 | 13 | NA
ASTYSDTSASYEQY | TRBV6-2/TRBV6-3 | 14 | TRBD2
ASSLNNEQF | TRBV7-2 | 9 | NA
ASSEAGEGYT | TRBV25-1 | 10 | NA
ASSTTVLEQY | TRBV7-2 | 10 | NA
AWSVSGEQY | TRBV30 | 9 | NA
ASTPTGSSYNEQF | TRBV12-3/TRBV12-4 | 13 | NA
AWGGSGSSYNEQF | TRBV30 | 13 | TRBD2
SVEEGVGANYEQY | TRBV29-1 | 13 | NA
ASSLGAGGDTQY | TRBV7-2 | 12 | TRBD2
SARAAGGIHEQY | TRBV20-1 | 12 | NA
SARGYNEQF | TRBV20-1 | 9 | NA
SARARTGAHYNEQF | TRBV20-1 | 14 | TRBD1